The 27 T cell receptor beta chains presented below share a single source sample, sequenced in a study of blood T cell repertoires in COVID-19. Produced via immunoSEQ multiplex PCR; TCRdb's table is partial and in-frame only. The sample has some 260,000 clones; around 90% are singletons. The sample taken for sequencing was peripheral blood. The receptors derive from a middle-aged woman who had recovered from COVID-19.

For the CDR3, the DNA is TGCGCCAGCAGTCAGCCCCGGGAGCCAGCAACTAATGAAAAACTGTTTTTT. Protein product: CASSQPREPATNEKLFF. The chain has TRBV23-1 and TRBJ1-4, with D uncertain. TRBV23-1 has ORF status, its function being uncertain. CDR3 length: 17 residues. V lost 3 bases, J lost 0 bases, and 14 bases lay in between.

The chain carries TRBV12-3 or TRBV12-4 and TRBJ1-1; D remains ambiguous. This CDR3 is 12 amino acids long. Trimming pared 5 bases from V and 7 bases from J, leaving 11 bases between. CDR3 sequence (DNA): TGTGCCAGCAGTAAACGACAAAGTGAAGCTTTCTTT. It is translated as CASSKRQSEAFF.

The chain couples TRBV4-3 to TRBJ1-2; D might be TRBD1 (6 bases). This CDR3 spans 15 amino acids. Between the trimmed V and J ends, which lost 6 bases and 4 bases, there was a span of 18 bases. Germline values: CDR1 LGHNA, CDR2 YSLEER. The CDR3 DNA reads as TGCGCCAGCAGACGGTCCGGGGAGGGGGGCTATGGCTACACCTTC. It encodes CASRRSGEGGYGYTF.

V usage is TRBV7-9 and J usage is TRBJ1-5; 10 bases agree with TRBD1. V lost 5 bases and J lost 7; bases outside the gene matches: 8. Germline CDR1 reads SEHNR; CDR2 reads FQNEAQ (reference sequence). The CDR3 spans 15 residues. CDR3 sequence reads: CASSTGTGVWQPQHF. The CDR3, as DNA: TGTGCCAGCAGCACCGGGACAGGGGTTTGGCAGCCCCAGCATTTT.

The chain combines TRBV9 with TRBJ2-2; TRBD2 might be the D (6 bases). The V end lost 3 bases, the J end lost 0 bases, and 6 bases lay between the germline ends. The CDR3 spans 14 residues. In germline, CDR1 is SGDLS, CDR2 YYNGEE. The CDR3 bases are TGTGCCAGCAGCGGGAGGGCGAACACCGGGGAGCTGTTTTTT. Translating it yields CASSGRANTGELFF.

This clone was observed a few times. CDR3 in DNA: TGTGCCAGCAGCTCGGTAGCTGGCAATGAGCAGTTCTTC. Its translation is CASSSVAGNEQFF. The chain is built from TRBV7-3 and TRBJ2-1; no clear D. CDR3 length: 13 amino acids. V gave up 4 bases and J gave up 6 bases, with 10 bases separating them. Per the germline V gene, CDR1 is SGHTA and CDR2 is FQGTGA.

This chain uses TRBV6-2 or TRBV6-3 with TRBJ1-1; a possible D gene is TRBD1 (5 bases). Germline CDR1 is MNHEY and CDR2 is SVGEGT. The CDR3 runs to 13 residues. Trimming left V 6 bases short and J 4 bases short, with 12 bases between. The CDR3 here is CASSDVGPTEAFF. CDR3 DNA: TGTGCCAGCAGCGACGTGGGGCCCACTGAAGCTTTCTTT.

About this clone itself: The same CDR3 can be traced to other DNA sequences in this sample. This rearrangement joins TRBV3-1 (or the pseudogene TRBV3-2) to TRBJ2-7, with D hard to call. The CDR3 totals 13 residues. The V end lost 1 base, the J end lost 4 bases, and 8 bases lay between the germline ends. CDR1 and CDR2 (germline): LGHDT, YNNKEL (reference sequence). In nucleotides, the CDR3 is TGTGCCAGCAGCCAAGTGCCCCGGTACGAGCAGTACTTC. It specifies CASSQVPRYEQYF.

A remark on this clone: The sample holds other DNA sequences that translate to the same CDR3. The V call is TRBV5-6, the J call TRBJ2-3, with 10 positions matching TRBD2. V lost 2 bases, J lost 3 bases, and 0 bases stayed unmatched. Germline V lookup: CDR1 SGHDT, CDR2 YYEEEE. The CDR3 runs 14 residues. The CDR3 loop reads CASSLAGGTDTQYF. CDR3 coding DNA: TGTGCCAGCAGCTTAGCGGGGGGGACAGATACGCAGTATTTT.

The rearrangement joins TRBV30 to TRBJ2-1; D possibly corresponds to TRBD2 (6 bases). The CDR3 is 17 residues long. Germline lookup yields CDR1 GTSNPN and CDR2 SVGIG (reference sequence). Trimming removed 3 bases at V and 7 bases at J, with 25 bases between. The CDR3 loop reads CAWRATYSGGVGNEQFF. CDR3 in DNA: TGTGCCTGGAGGGCGACCTATAGCGGAGGGGTGGGGAATGAGCAGTTCTTC.

The chain joins TRBV11-3 to TRBJ2-5, with D unresolved. V lost 1 base, J lost 0 bases, and 6 bases lay in between. The CDR3 totals 14 residues. CDR1 is SGHNT and CDR2 is YENEEA in the germline V gene. For the CDR3, the DNA is TGTGCCAGCAGCTTAGGGGCAGACCAAGAGACCCAGTACTTC. This encodes CASSLGADQETQYF.

Here the CDR3 reads CASTDYDRGQYGYTF. The CDR3 DNA reads as TGTGCCAGCACCGATTACGACAGGGGGCAATATGGCTACACCTTC. The rearrangement links TRBV25-1 to TRBJ1-2; TRBD1 matches at 10 bases. CDR1 and CDR2 from the germline V gene are MGHDK and SYGVNS. This CDR3 is 15 amino acids long. V was clipped by 7 bases and J by 5 bases; unmatched bases: 10.

The rearrangement joins TRBV15 to TRBJ1-4; D call uncertain. V dropped 5 bases and J dropped 8 bases, with 15 bases sitting between them. The germline V gene has CDR1 LNHNV and CDR2 YYDKDF (reference sequence). The CDR3 is made up of 14 amino acids. This chain's CDR3 is CATSPPGVREKLFF. As DNA, the CDR3 is TGTGCCACCAGCCCACCCGGGGTAAGGGAAAAACTGTTTTTT. The full variable domain, in which reference TRBV15 and TRBJ1-4 provide the parts outside the CDR3, is DAMVIQNPRYQVTQFGKPVTLSCSQTLNHNVMYWYQQKSSQAPKLLFHYYDKDFNNEADTPDNFQSRRPNTSFCFLDIRSPGLGDTAMYLCATSPPGVREKLFFGSGTQLSVL.

J is TRBJ1-2 and V is TRBV28; D perhaps matches TRBD1 (5 bases). Germline V CDR1 and CDR2: MDHEN, SYDVKM. V was shortened by 6 bases and J by 0 bases, with 8 bases between the two germline ends. The length of the CDR3 is 13 residues. CDR3 loop: CASRTEPNYGYTF. In DNA form, the CDR3 reads TGTGCCAGCAGGACAGAACCTAACTATGGCTACACCTTC.

The genes are TRBV24-1 and TRBJ1-5, with TRBD1 identical over 7 bases. The CDR3 is 16 amino acids. J gave up 1 base and V 4 bases, and 6 bases lay outside the gene matches. Looked up from germline, CDR1 is KGHDR and CDR2 is SFDVKD. The DNA for the CDR3 is TGTGCCACCAGTGACCCCCGGGGACAGAGCAATCAGCCCCAGCATTTT. It specifies CATSDPRGQSNQPQHF.

As DNA, the CDR3 is TGTGCCAGCAGTCACCCCGGTGGGGGGGCCTACGAGCAGTACGTC. Translating it yields CASSHPGGGAYEQYV. The V call is TRBV5-5, the J call TRBJ2-7; TRBD2 agrees at 7 bases. This CDR3 is 15 amino acids long. Per germline, CDR1 SGHKS and CDR2 YYEKEE (reference sequence). The V and J ends lost 5 bases and 2 bases, in that order; junction bases with no gene match: 10.

This clone appeared a few times. J is TRBJ1-2 and V is TRBV30, with 9 bases lining up with TRBD1. Germline V gene lookup returns CDR1 GTSNPN and CDR2 SVGIG (reference sequence). J gave up 8 bases and V 5 bases, and 6 bases lay outside the gene matches. This CDR3 has 12 residues. In DNA form, the CDR3 reads TGTGCCTGGGACCACAGGGGGCACGGCTACACCTTC. Its translation: CAWDHRGHGYTF.

This sequence joins TRBV9 and TRBJ1-4, with D tentatively TRBD1 (6 bases). Germline values: CDR1 SGDLS, CDR2 YYNGEE. Trimming stripped 4 bases from V and 0 bases from J, with 19 bases between. The CDR3 sequence is 18 residues long. CDR3 DNA sequence: TGTGCCAGCAGCCATTTGGGGACACCACAGTCAACTAATGAAAAACTGTTTTTT. Amino acids: CASSHLGTPQSTNEKLFF. The variable domain in full, with the rest retrieved from reference TRBV9 and TRBJ1-4, is DSGVTQTPKHLITATGQRVTLRCSPRSGDLSVYWYQQSLDQGLQFLIQYYNGEERAKGNILERFSAQQFPDLHSELNLSSLELGDSALYFCASSHLGTPQSTNEKLFFGSGTQLSVL.

This chain links TRBV30 with TRBJ1-2; the D is unclear. The CDR3 is 15 residues long. The ends were cut back, 3 bases at V and 0 bases at J, with 14 bases in the middle. Germline V lookup: CDR1 GTSNPN, CDR2 SVGIG (reference sequence). The CDR3 region has the DNA TGTGCCTGGAGGGGCTCGGCACTAGCTAACTATGGCTACACCTTC. Its protein product is CAWRGSALANYGYTF.

The chain carries TRBV3-1 (or the pseudogene TRBV3-2) and TRBJ1-2; D ambiguous. V was clipped by 4 bases and J by 8 bases, with 5 bases between them. Germline CDR1 and CDR2: LGHDT and YNNKEL (reference sequence). CDR3 size: 10 residues. The chain's CDR3 is CASSPRGYTF. The CDR3, as DNA: TGTGCCAGCAGCCCCAGGGGCTACACCTTC.

The chain joins TRBV10-3 to TRBJ1-2; D might be TRBD1 (6 bases). The length of the CDR3 is 12 residues. Germline CDR1 ENHRY, CDR2 SYGVKD. Trimming stripped 8 bases from V and 6 bases from J, with 13 bases between. CDR3 in DNA: TGTGCCATCCGCGGGGGGGGCGATGGCTACACCTTC. Its translation: CAIRGGGDGYTF.

The chain combines TRBV14 with TRBJ2-1; 10 bases fit TRBD2. From germline, CDR1 is SGHDN and CDR2 FVKESK. The CDR3 runs 18 residues. Unmatched junction bases numbered 10, after V lost 3 bases and J lost 2 bases. For the CDR3, the DNA is TGTGCCAGCAGCCACCGGCGGGCTAGCGGGAGTACCTACAATGAGCAGTTCTTC. Its translation is CASSHRRASGSTYNEQFF.

The V gene is TRBV27, the J gene TRBJ1-2, with TRBD1 matching over 7 bases. Germline lookup yields CDR1 MNHEY and CDR2 SMNVEV (reference sequence). Trimming at V came to 3 bases and at J to 4 bases, leaving 5 bases not matched to a gene. The CDR3 length is 14 residues. Written as DNA, the CDR3 is TGTGCCAGCAGTTTGACAGGGATATCCTATGGCTACACCTTC. Encoded protein: CASSLTGISYGYTF.

The chain couples TRBV27 to TRBJ2-7, with TRBD2 matching 12 bases. CDR1 and CDR2 from the germline V gene are MNHEY and SMNVEV (reference sequence). V lost 10 bases to trimming and J lost 4 bases; unmatched junction nucleotides: 14. The CDR3 runs 16 residues. The CDR3 region has the DNA TGTGCCACCCACCGCTTGACTAGCGGGAGTGAGTACGAGCAGTACGTC. This codes for CATHRLTSGSEYEQYV.

The V gene is TRBV12-2, the J gene TRBJ2-5; no check of the table's D call, TRBD2, against the DNA was made. TRBV12-2 is flagged as a pseudogene. The CDR3 length is 15 residues. CDR3 protein: CASRFPGAAQETQYF. For the CDR3, the DNA is TGTGCAAGTCGCTTCCCGGGAGCCGCCCAAGAGACCCAGTACTTC.

The table lists this clone with a count of one. The identical CDR3 is also encoded by other nucleotide sequences in the sample. The CDR3 DNA sequence: TGTGCCAGCAGCACCGACAGTAACTATGGCTACACCTTC. Translating it yields CASSTDSNYGYTF. V usage is TRBV5-4 and J usage is TRBJ1-2; a weak D match, TRBD1 (5 bases). CDR1 is SGHNT and CDR2 is YYREEE in the germline V gene (reference sequence). The CDR3 totals 13 residues. The ends were cut back, 4 bases at V and 1 base at J, with 8 bases in the middle.

The DNA of the CDR3 is TGTGCCAGCAGTTTGGTGCAGGGTCAGAATGAGCAGTTCTTC. This encodes CASSLVQGQNEQFF. J is TRBJ2-1 and V is TRBV27; tentatively, D is TRBD1 (5 bases). Trimming shortened V by 3 bases and J by 7 bases, and 13 bases separated the two germline ends. This CDR3 is 14 amino acids long. Germline V gene lookup returns CDR1 MNHEY and CDR2 SMNVEV (reference sequence).